This TCR beta chain was identified during a study of blood T cell repertoires in COVID-19. Background on the study: Spain, Italy and the United States supplied samples that represented acute and convalescent COVID-19.

This CDR3 is built from 13 residues. Germline CDR1 LGHDT, CDR2 YNNKEL (reference sequence). Trimming removed 2 bases at V and 5 bases at J, with 8 bases between. As originally analysed: How many nucleated cells were present was estimated from reference gene primer amplification. Sequencing used immunoSEQ multiplex PCR; TCRdb keeps in-frame clones, though not all of them. V, J and clone size are taken as reported in that table, and D and trimming were inferred from the DNA itself. Here the sample spans roughly 240,000 clones, around nine tenths being singletons. This clonotype originated in a woman aged 55-75 years who had recovered from COVID-19. The genes are TRBV3-1 (or the pseudogene TRBV3-2) and TRBJ2-3, with D uncertain. Sequenced material: peripheral blood. CDR3 loop: CASSQLRVDTQYF. Written as DNA, the CDR3 is TGTGCCAGCAGCCAATTACGCGTAGATACGCAGTATTTT.